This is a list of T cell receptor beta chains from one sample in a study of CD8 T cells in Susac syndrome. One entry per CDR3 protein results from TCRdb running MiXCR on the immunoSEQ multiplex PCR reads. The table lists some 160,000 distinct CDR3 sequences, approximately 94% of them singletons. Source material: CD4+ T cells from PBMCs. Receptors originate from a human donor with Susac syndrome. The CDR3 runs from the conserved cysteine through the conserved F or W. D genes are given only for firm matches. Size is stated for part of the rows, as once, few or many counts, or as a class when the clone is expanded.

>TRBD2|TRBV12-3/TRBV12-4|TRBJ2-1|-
CASSSTGLAGGNEQFF
TGTGCCAGCAGTTCCACCGGACTAGCGGGGGGGAATGAGCAGTTCTTC
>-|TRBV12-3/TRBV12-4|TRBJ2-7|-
CASRSSQGSYEQYF
TGTGCCAGCCGGTCGAGTCAGGGATCCTACGAGCAGTACTTC
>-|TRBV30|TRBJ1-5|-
CAWSVEQYGNQPQHF
TGTGCCTGGAGTGTAGAGCAGTATGGCAATCAGCCCCAGCATTTT
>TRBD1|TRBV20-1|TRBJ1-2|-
CSAATGNYGYTF
TGCAGTGCTGCGACAGGGAACTATGGCTACACCTTC
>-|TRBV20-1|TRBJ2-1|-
CSASIAGLNEQFF
TGCAGTGCCTCAATCGCGGGGCTCAATGAGCAGTTCTTC
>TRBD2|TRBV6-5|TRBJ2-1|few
CASSRAGGPYNEQFF
TGTGCCAGCAGCCGAGCGGGGGGGCCCTACAATGAGCAGTTCTTC
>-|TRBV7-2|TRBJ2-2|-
CASSVQGPSNTGELFF
TGTGCCAGCAGCGTCCAAGGGCCGTCGAACACCGGGGAGCTGTTTTTT
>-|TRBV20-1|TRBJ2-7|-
CSARERVFSYEQYF
TGCAGTGCTAGAGAGCGGGTCTTTAGCTACGAGCAGTACTTC
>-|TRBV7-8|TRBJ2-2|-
CASSRRDINTGELFF
TGTGCCAGCAGCCGAAGGGACATTAACACCGGGGAGCTGTTTTTT
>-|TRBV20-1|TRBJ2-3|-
CSALYGTGTDTQYF
TGCAGTGCTCTTTACGGGACTGGCACAGATACGCAGTATTTT
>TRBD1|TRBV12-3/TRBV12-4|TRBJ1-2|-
CASSWTGLLGYTF
TGTGCCAGCAGCTGGACAGGGCTTCTTGGCTACACCTTC
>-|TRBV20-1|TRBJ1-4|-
CSASHASAGVAPPNFF
TGCAGTGCTAGCCACGCGTCGGCCGGTGTGGCACCCCCAAATTTTTTT
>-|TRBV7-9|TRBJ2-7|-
CASSFSASYEQYF
TGTGCCAGCAGCTTCTCCGCATCCTACGAGCAGTACTTC
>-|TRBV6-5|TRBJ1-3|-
CASSYSKNSGNTIYF
TGTGCCAGCAGTTACTCGAAGAATTCTGGAAACACCATATATTTT
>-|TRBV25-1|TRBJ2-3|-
CASSPKVGGGRSTDTQYF
TGTGCCAGCAGTCCTAAGGTGGGAGGGGGCCGAAGCACAGATACGCAGTATTTT
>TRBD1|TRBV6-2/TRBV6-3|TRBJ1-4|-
CASRGTGGEKLFF
TGTGCCAGCAGAGGGACAGGGGGTGAAAAACTGTTTTTT
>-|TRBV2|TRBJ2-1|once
CASKGTGNYNEQFF
TGTGCCAGCAAAGGAACAGGCAATTACAATGAGCAGTTCTTC
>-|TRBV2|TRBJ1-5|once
CASSVTKHQPQHF
TGTGCCAGCAGTGTTACGAAACATCAGCCCCAGCATTTT
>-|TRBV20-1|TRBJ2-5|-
CSARDGRLETQYF
TGCAGTGCTAGAGATGGGCGGTTAGAGACCCAGTACTTC
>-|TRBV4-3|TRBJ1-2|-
CASSPPGDFYGYTF
TGCGCCAGCAGCCCACCGGGGGATTTCTATGGCTACACCTTC
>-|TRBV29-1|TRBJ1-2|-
CSGGGYTF
TGCAGCGGAGGGGGCTACACCTTC
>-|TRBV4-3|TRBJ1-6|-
CASSQAGGNSPLHF
TGCGCCAGCAGCCAAGCGGGGGGGAATTCACCCCTCCACTTT
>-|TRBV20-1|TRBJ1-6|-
CSARDHRGISPNSPLHF
TGCAGTGCTAGAGACCACAGAGGTATCTCCCCTAATTCACCCCTCCACTTT
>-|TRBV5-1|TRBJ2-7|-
CASSMEGGEQYF
TGCGCCAGCAGCATGGAGGGGGGCGAGCAGTACTTC
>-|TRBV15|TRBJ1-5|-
CATSEPVSNQPQHF
TGTGCCACCAGCGAGCCAGTTAGCAATCAGCCCCAGCATTTT
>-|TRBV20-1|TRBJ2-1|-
CSARSSGEQFF
TGCAGTGCTAGGTCCAGCGGGGAGCAGTTCTTC
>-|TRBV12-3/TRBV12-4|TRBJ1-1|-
CATLDRGMNTEAFF
TGTGCCACCTTAGATCGGGGGATGAACACTGAAGCTTTCTTT
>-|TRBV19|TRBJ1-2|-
CASSNPGRGYTF
TGTGCCAGTAGTAATCCTGGCCGAGGCTACACCTTC
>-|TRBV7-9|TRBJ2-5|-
CASSPMWPGQETQYF
TGTGCCAGCAGCCCGATGTGGCCGGGACAAGAGACCCAGTACTTC
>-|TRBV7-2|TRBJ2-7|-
CASSLMIPREQYF
TGTGCCAGCAGCTTGATGATACCTAGGGAGCAGTACTTC
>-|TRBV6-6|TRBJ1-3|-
CASSPIISGNTIYF
TGTGCCAGCAGTCCGATTATCTCTGGAAACACCATATATTTT
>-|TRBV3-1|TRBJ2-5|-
CASSKAQETQYF
TGTGCCAGCAGCAAGGCCCAAGAGACCCAGTACTTC
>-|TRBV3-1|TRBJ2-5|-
CASSPSALIQETQYF
TGTGCCAGCAGCCCATCCGCGCTAATTCAAGAGACCCAGTACTTC
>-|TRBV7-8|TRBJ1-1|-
CASSLVLLKTEAFF
TGTGCCAGCAGCTTAGTTCTACTGAAGACTGAAGCTTTCTTT
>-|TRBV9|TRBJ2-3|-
CASSVDVTDTQYF
TGTGCCAGCAGCGTAGACGTGACAGATACGCAGTATTTT
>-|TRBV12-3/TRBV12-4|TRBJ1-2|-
CASSSRGTPGYGYTF
TGTGCCAGCAGTTCCCGGGGCACACCGGGCTATGGCTACACCTTC
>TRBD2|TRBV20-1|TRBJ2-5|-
CSASGLGRQETQYF
TGCAGTGCCTCGGGACTAGGGCGTCAAGAGACCCAGTACTTC
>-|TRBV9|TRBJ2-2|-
CASSPTLGRNTGELFF
TGTGCCAGCAGCCCTACCTTGGGAAGAAACACCGGGGAGCTGTTTTTT
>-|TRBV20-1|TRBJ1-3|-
CSARFEGAGNTIYF
TGCAGTGCTAGATTCGAGGGGGCTGGAAACACCATATATTTT
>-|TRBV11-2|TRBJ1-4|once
CASSPLRPHVYTNEKLFF
TGTGCCAGCAGCCCCTTACGGCCTCATGTGTATACTAATGAAAAACTGTTTTTT
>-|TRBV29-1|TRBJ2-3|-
CSVLPTDTQYF
TGCAGCGTTCTCCCCACAGATACGCAGTATTTT
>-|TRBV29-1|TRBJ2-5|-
CSVGILETQYF
TGCAGCGTTGGTATTCTGGAGACCCAGTACTTC
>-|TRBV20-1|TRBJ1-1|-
CSASRGPLNTEAFF
TGCAGTGCTAGTCGGGGGCCGCTGAACACTGAAGCTTTCTTT
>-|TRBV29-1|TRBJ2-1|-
CSVEGAYNEQFF
TGCAGCGTTGAAGGGGCTTACAATGAGCAGTTCTTC
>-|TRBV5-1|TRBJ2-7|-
CASGEGFYEQYF
TGCGCCAGCGGGGAAGGATTCTACGAGCAGTACTTC
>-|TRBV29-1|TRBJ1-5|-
CSVGDSNRPQHF
TGCAGCGTTGGTGATAGCAATCGGCCCCAGCATTTT
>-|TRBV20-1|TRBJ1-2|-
CSAREATAYTF
TGCAGTGCTAGAGAGGCAACAGCTTACACCTTC
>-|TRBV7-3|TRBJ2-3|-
CASSLMNPPDTQYF
TGTGCCAGCAGCTTAATGAACCCTCCGGATACGCAGTATTTT
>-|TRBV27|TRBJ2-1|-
CATRTNNEQFF
TGTGCCACCAGGACAAACAATGAGCAGTTCTTC
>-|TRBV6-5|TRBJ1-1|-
CASQRESGVAFF
TGTGCCAGCCAGAGGGAATCTGGGGTAGCTTTCTTT
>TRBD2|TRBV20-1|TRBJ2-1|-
CSARFSGGANNEQFF
TGCAGTGCTAGATTTAGCGGGGGGGCGAACAATGAGCAGTTCTTC
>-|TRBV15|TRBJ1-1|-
CATSRGTTVNTEAFF
TGTGCCACCAGCAGAGGCACAACAGTGAACACTGAAGCTTTCTTT
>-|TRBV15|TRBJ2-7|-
CATSSVSTGGALPEQYF
TGTGCCACCAGCAGTGTCTCTACTGGGGGAGCCCTACCCGAGCAGTACTTC
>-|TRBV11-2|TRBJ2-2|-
CASRRGSWGGADTGELFF
TGTGCCAGCCGTCGCGGAAGCTGGGGGGGCGCCGACACCGGGGAGCTGTTTTTT